The clone carrying this TCR beta chain was detected many times. The sample is drawn from a study of T cells in Graves' hyperthyroidism and ophthalmopathy. Trimming removed 5 bases from V and 1 base from J, with 15 bases in between. Per the germline V gene, CDR1 is LNHDA and CDR2 is SQIVND (reference sequence). The CDR3 is 17 residues long. Researchers amplified the TCR beta CDR3 regions from RNA transcripts. The study used the HTBI primer set for a first-round RT-PCR of the TCR CDR3. TCRdb re-called the multiplex PCR reads with MiXCR, one entry per CDR3 protein. The sample contains around 250,000 distinct CDR3 sequences, over 20% of which appear only once.

V and J are TRBV19 and TRBJ2-6; a weak D match, TRBD1 (6 bases). The specimen was blood. This receptor was taken from a woman in her forties with Graves' ophthalmopathy. This CDR3 is CASSLGRQGSGANVLTF. DNA of the CDR3: TGTGCCAGTAGTCTAGGGCGGCAGGGGTCTGGGGCCAACGTCCTGACTTTC.